This T cell receptor beta chain derives from a study of T cells in Graves' hyperthyroidism and ophthalmopathy (dated by TCRdb to about 2019). For context, the study as a whole: Peripheral blood samples were taken at the time of initial diagnosis, prior to any treatment. The study also compared thyroid tissue and blood T-cell repertoires from several Graves' hyperthyroidism patients. To identify TCR V-J signatures that set the groups apart, the researchers used a discovery cohort of 90 to 100 patients, made up of fewer than 50 with Graves' ophthalmopathy and 57 with stable Graves' hyperthyroidism. The paper describes TCR Vbeta CDR3 sequencing of around 140 peripheral blood samples, made up of under 50 ophthalmopathy patients, some 76 hyperthyroidism patients and 17 progressor patients. The approximately 100 discovery patients were divided at random into training and test sets in a 7:3 ratio. Prospective prediction of ophthalmopathy was tested in an independent validation cohort consisting of 18 hyperthyroidism patients and some 16 patients who later progressed to ophthalmopathy. After blood sampling, hyperthyroidism patients were treated with methimazole at a starting dose of 30 mg daily, and ophthalmopathy patients were treated with high-dose intravenous methylprednisolone. What the authors observed across the whole study: Most expanded thyroid clonotypes (frequency above 0.001) were also detected in blood, a finding suggesting that blood repertoires may reflect thyroid immune responses. A model built on a 13 V-J signature distinguished ophthalmopathy from stable hyperthyroidism, reaching around 88% sensitivity and about 81% specificity in cross-validation and 80%/75% in testing. Sample size was not statistically predetermined, and investigators were not blinded to group allocation. In validation, progression to ophthalmopathy was predicted by the model with around 70% sensitivity and 72% to 80% specificity, a median of about 6.8 months before onset.

Moderately to severely active disease, a Clinical Activity Score of at least 3, a NOSPECS grade of at least 4, and a duration under 3 months were present in ophthalmopathy patients. Patients with uncontrolled infections, other autoimmune diseases, pregnancy or lactation were excluded. Clinical symptoms, serum thyroxine and TRAb, thyroid ultrasound, and orbital computed tomography formed the basis for the diagnoses. PBMCs were isolated from more than 9 ml of fresh peripheral blood by Ficoll-Paque density gradient centrifugation. Trizol reagent was used to extract total RNA, and RNA quality was then checked on an Agilent 2100 Bioanalyzer. Amplification of TCR beta CDR3 regions was carried out from RNA transcripts. The TCR CDR3 was subjected to a first round of RT-PCR using the HTBI primer set and the Qiagen OneStep RT-PCR kit. Libraries were constructed in a second round of multiplex PCR, after which size selection and purification were performed. The libraries were sequenced on an Illumina HiSeq2000 using paired-end 100 bp reads. As for the original processing: SOAPnuke was used to process the raw data, throwing out any read that contained adapters or uncalled bases, had a mean Phred below 15, or lacked an exact constant-primer or identifier match. COPE v1.2.5 was used to merge the high-quality paired reads, and each unique nucleotide sequence was defined as a clonotype. Clonotypes were aligned to IMGT TRBV, TRBD and TRBJ reference segments using MiTCR v1.1. Only V-J combinations with frequency above 0.0001, covering 99% to 99.2% of repertoires, were analysed. The TCS score was defined as the ratio of F50 (clonal expansion) to E x V (chaos), calculated using BLOSUM62-based TCRdist between CDR3 peptides within each V-J. Welch's t-statistics and random forest reduced around 550 V-J features to under 15, which were used in a naive Bayes classifier (R e1071). TCRdb's own reprocessing of the public reads used fastp at Q25 and MiXCR and kept productive beta chains. Rows with one shared CDR3 protein collapse into an entry with the most common genes and DNA. The V and J calls shown here were made by TCRdb, not taken from the authors' results. This sample comprises about 300,000 distinct CDR3 sequences, roughly a fifth of them detected only once. About 40% of the sample is taken by the ten largest.

There are many counts of this clonotype. Its recognized antigen is unknown. Per-nucleotide qualities are absent, and no much larger clonotype sits a single base away. The sample taken for sequencing was blood. This clonotype was obtained from a man aged 50 to 59 with Graves' ophthalmopathy.

The CDR3 in this case is CASSRLLNEQFF. The sequence in DNA is TGTGCCAGCAGCCGACTCCTGAATGAGCAGTTCTTC. The chain links TRBV3-1 with TRBJ2-1; confidence is insufficient to name the D gene. From cysteine to phenylalanine, the CDR3 is 12 amino acids long. Only the CDR3 portion is preserved as DNA: 36 bases, with reading frame beginning at the first base. As encoded in the germline V gene (reference sequence), CDR1 is LGHDT while CDR2 is YNNKEL. At the junction V is shortened by 4 bases and J by 7 bases, with 8 bases in between.